One and the same sample provided the 17 T cell receptor beta chains below, sequenced in a study of human T cells and chemical hapten exposure. Using its own MiXCR run on the RACE reads, TCRdb lists one record per CDR3 protein. The sample carries hundreds of thousands of distinct CDR3 sequences, around 6% recorded once. Time point here: patch test 2, 6 weeks after DPC sensitization. Described treatment: therapeutic diphenylcyclopropenone sensitization with weekly scalp DPC. This material consisted of whole blood, taken in connection with sensitization to the hapten diphenylcyclopropenone (DPC). Receptors originate from a woman under 30 with alopecia areata. Some clones in this sample may be carry-over from other donors' samples.

This clonotype was seen ten or more times. This chain uses TRBV10-3 with TRBJ2-6; D gene ambiguous. The germline V gene has CDR1 ENHRY and CDR2 SYGVKD. V lost 7 bases to trimming and J lost 1 base, with 14 bases between them. This CDR3 contains 16 residues. The DNA for the CDR3 is TGTGCCATCACCCCCCAGATTCTTTCTGGGGCCAACGTCCTGACTTTC. This translates into CAITPQILSGANVLTF.

This clonotype turned up a few times. The chain couples TRBV5-6 to TRBJ2-4, with D unclear. The germline gives CDR1 SGHDT, CDR2 YYEEEE. V was shortened by 1 base and J by 6 bases, with 17 bases between the two germline ends. This CDR3 is built from 16 residues. The CDR3 spells CASSLYGTTSVNIQYF. The CDR3 DNA sequence: TGTGCCAGCAGCTTGTACGGCACAACGAGCGTAAACATTCAGTACTTC.

The rearrangement links TRBV7-8 to TRBJ2-3; a possible D gene is TRBD2 (7 bases). The CDR3 runs to 15 residues. Trimming stripped 8 bases from V and 4 bases from J, with 19 bases between. Germline assignment: CDR1 SGHVS and CDR2 FQNEAQ. CDR3 residues: CASLRKGGRSDTQYF. The CDR3 DNA sequence: TGTGCCAGCCTGAGGAAGGGGGGGCGATCAGATACGCAGTATTTT.

This clonotype was found many times. The CDR3 nucleotides read TGCAGCGTAGCGGACGAAGATGGCTACACCTTC. Translating gives CSVADEDGYTF. The rearrangement joins TRBV29-1 to TRBJ1-2; D is uncertain. V was pared by 6 bases and J by 6 bases, with 11 bases between. The CDR3 contains 11 residues. Germline CDR1 is SQVTM and CDR2 is ANQGSEA.

V usage is TRBV5-1 and J usage is TRBJ1-1, with a tentative D call TRBD1 (5 bases). Between the trimmed V and J ends, which lost 3 bases and 10 bases, there was a span of 19 bases. The germline V gene encodes CDR1 SGHRS and CDR2 YFSETQ. CDR3 length equals 14 residues. The CDR3 reads CASSYGDSHKGAFF. Written as DNA, the CDR3 is TGCGCCAGCAGCTACGGGGACTCTCACAAAGGAGCTTTCTTT. Supplemented by reference TRBV5-1 and TRBJ1-1, the full variable domain reads KAGVTQTPRYLIKTRGQQVTLSCSPISGHRSVSWYQQTPGQGLQFLFEYFSETQRNKGNFPGRFSGRQFSNSRSEMNVSTLELGDSALYLCASSYGDSHKGAFFGQGTRLTVV.

J is TRBJ2-2 and V is TRBV6-5, with 9 bases that match TRBD1. Germline CDR1 reads MNHEY; CDR2 reads SVGAGI. The CDR3 contains 13 residues. The V and J ends lost 5 bases and 6 bases, in that order; junction bases with no gene match: 1. The CDR3: CASSRQGAGELFF. The CDR3 DNA sequence: TGTGCCAGCAGTCGACAGGGGGCCGGGGAGCTGTTTTTT.

This chain joins TRBV28 and TRBJ1-1; D is ambiguous. Germline-derived CDR1 and CDR2 are MDHEN and SYDVKM. This CDR3 comprises 13 residues. Trimming removed 2 bases from V and 5 bases from J, with 9 bases in between. For the CDR3, the DNA is TGTGCCAGCAGTTTAGCTGTGTGGACTGAAGCTTTCTTT. This sequence encodes CASSLAVWTEAFF.

The gene calls are TRBV20-1 and TRBJ2-7, with D perhaps TRBD2 (6 bases). This CDR3 region has 11 residues. The ends were cut back, 7 bases at V and 3 bases at J, with 10 bases in the middle. Germline assignment: CDR1 DFQATT and CDR2 SNEGSKA (reference sequence). This CDR3 is CSGDSHYEQYF. The CDR3 coding sequence is TGCAGTGGGGACTCCCACTACGAGCAGTACTTC.

This clonotype was counted a few times. The chain is built from TRBV14 and TRBJ2-2; weak D call: TRBD2 (6 bases). V dropped 0 bases and J dropped 4 bases, with 15 bases sitting between them. Germline assignment: CDR1 SGHDN and CDR2 FVKESK. This CDR3 is 17 amino acids long. This CDR3 reads CASSQEVKAGITGELFF. The CDR3 DNA reads TGTGCCAGCAGCCAAGAAGTAAAGGCGGGGATCACCGGGGAGCTGTTTTTT.

This clonotype occurred many times. The chain has TRBV7-9 and TRBJ1-1; D ambiguous. Germline V gene lookup returns CDR1 SEHNR and CDR2 FQNEAQ (reference sequence). Between the trimmed V and J ends, which lost 5 bases and 4 bases, there was a span of 8 bases. The CDR3 extends over 12 amino acids. The CDR3 DNA sequence: TGTGCCAGCAGCCCTCCCCTCACTGAAGCTTTCTTT. Translating it yields CASSPPLTEAFF.

J is TRBJ2-3 and V is TRBV3-1; 16 bases line up with TRBD2. The CDR3 length is 18 residues. Germline CDR1 LGHDT, CDR2 YNNKEL (reference sequence). The V segment lost 4 bases and the J segment 4 bases; nucleotides outside the gene matches: 8. The CDR3: CASSPGTSGGASSDTQYF. CDR3 bases: TGTGCCAGCAGCCCCGGGACTAGCGGGGGGGCATCCTCAGATACGCAGTATTTT.

This clonotype came up many times. The genes are TRBV7-6 and TRBJ1-2; 7 nucleotides align to TRBD1. Per the germline V gene, CDR1 is SGHVS and CDR2 is FNYEAQ. With V trimmed by 5 bases and J by 6 bases, 9 bases remained unmatched. This CDR3 has 14 residues. Written as DNA, the CDR3 is TGTGCCAGCAGCCGTGGAGGGACAGCAGATGGCTACACCTTC. Translating it yields CASSRGGTADGYTF.

This clonotype was counted only a few times. The chain combines TRBV3-1 with TRBJ2-7, with unresolved D. With 4 bases removed from V and 3 bases from J, the gap between germline ends came to 10 bases. Germline V gene sequence: CDR1 LGHDT, CDR2 YNNKEL (reference sequence). CDR3 length: 13 residues. The CDR3 loop is CASSRMDGYEQYF. In nucleotides, the CDR3 is TGTGCCAGCAGCCGAATGGACGGCTACGAGCAGTACTTC.

The sample holds many counts of this clonotype. The J gene is TRBJ1-5, the V gene TRBV20-1; 8 bases match TRBD1. This CDR3 is built from 14 residues. Germline assignment: CDR1 DFQATT and CDR2 SNEGSKA (reference sequence). Losses at the gene ends were 5 bases for V and 1 base for J; bases not matched to a gene: 4. CDR3 in amino acids: CSAGRDRSNQPQHF. In DNA form, the CDR3 reads TGCAGTGCTGGCCGGGACAGGAGCAATCAGCCCCAGCATTTT.

The genes are TRBV11-2 and TRBJ2-4, with TRBD1 matching over 10 bases. The V and J ends lost 3 bases and 6 bases, in that order; junction bases with no gene match: 11. CDR3 length: 17 residues. CDR1 SGHAT and CDR2 FQNNGV come from the germline V gene. The CDR3 is CASSFGPGTGAGNIQYF. The DNA for the CDR3 is TGTGCCAGCAGCTTCGGTCCCGGGACAGGGGCAGGAAACATTCAGTACTTC.

In its sample, this clonotype was seen a few times. V gene TRBV18 combines with J gene TRBJ2-5, with a possible D match to TRBD1 (7 bases). Deletions cut 3 bases from V and 0 bases from J, with 11 bases between. Germline-derived CDR1 and CDR2 are KGHSH and LQKENI. This CDR3 is 15 amino acids long. The CDR3 is CASSPAGQNQETQYF. The CDR3 nucleotides read TGTGCCAGCTCACCGGCGGGACAGAACCAAGAGACCCAGTACTTC.

This clonotype was counted ten times or more. This sequence joins TRBV3-1 and TRBJ2-3; either TRBD1 or TRBD2 may supply D (5 bases each). Germline CDR1 and CDR2: LGHDT and YNNKEL (reference sequence). V lost 1 base to trimming and J lost 7 bases, with 9 bases between them. The CDR3 is 13 residues long. CDR3 loop: CASSQGDQNTQYF. The CDR3 nucleotides read TGTGCCAGCAGCCAAGGGGACCAAAATACGCAGTATTTT.